A single sample is the source of the 7 T cell receptor beta chains below, sequenced in a study of technical replicates of blood from a handful of donors (dated by TCRdb to between 2016 and 2019). Libraries were constructed by the immunoSEQ multiplex PCR assay. TCRdb stores this immuneACCESS table with in-frame sequences only. Part of the clones is absent; in the studies checked, under half of the shortfall reflects unresolved V genes, and no reason is known for the rest. The sample table lists around 72,000 clones, approximately 98% of them with a count of one. The top ten constitute around 0.22% of the sample. The sample consisted of T cells isolated from PBMCs. The receptors stem from a human donor in good health.

This chain uses TRBV6-5 with TRBJ2-1; TRBD2 matches at 7 bases. Germline trimming cut 2 bases from V and 6 bases from J; bases unmatched to any gene: 7. Germline V CDR1 and CDR2: MNHEY, SVGAGI. This CDR3 contains 15 residues. The CDR3 DNA reads as TGTGCCAGCAGTTACCGAAGCGGGATTGGCAATGAGCAGTTCTTC. Its protein product is CASSYRSGIGNEQFF.

The rearrangement joins TRBV5-1 to TRBJ2-3; TRBD1 is a possible D gene (6 bases). The CDR3 is 15 amino acids. With 0 bases removed from V and 0 bases from J, the gap between germline ends came to 8 bases. CDR1 SGHRS and CDR2 YFSETQ come from the germline V gene. CDR3 sequence: CASSLGRGSTDTQYF. In DNA, the CDR3 is TGCGCCAGCAGCTTGGGTAGGGGGAGCACAGATACGCAGTATTTT.

The chain combines TRBV18 with TRBJ2-1; no definite D call. CDR1 and CDR2 from the germline V gene are KGHSH and LQKENI. V lost 3 bases and J lost 4, with 10 bases in between. The CDR3 extends over 14 amino acids. CDR3 in DNA: TGTGCCAGCTCACCTCTGGAGTTATACAATGAGCAGTTCTTC. Residues: CASSPLELYNEQFF.

For the CDR3, the DNA is TGCGCCAGCAGCTTGGATTGGGGCACCCAGTACTTC. Translation gives CASSLDWGTQYF. The chain recombines TRBV5-1 with TRBJ2-5; a possible D gene is TRBD1 (5 bases). Trimming took off 0 bases at V and 8 bases at J, with 8 bases between the two ends. The CDR3 loop spans 12 amino acids. Per the germline V gene, CDR1 is SGHRS and CDR2 is YFSETQ.

The genes are TRBV5-1 and TRBJ2-2; tentatively, D is TRBD2 (5 bases). This CDR3 is built from 16 residues. V shed 4 bases and J shed 5 bases, with 18 bases lying between them. Germline V gives CDR1 SGHRS, CDR2 YFSETQ. CDR3 loop: CASSPGDGVETGELFF. In DNA, the CDR3 is TGCGCCAGCAGCCCGGGTGACGGGGTTGAAACCGGGGAGCTGTTTTTT.

This clone appeared a single time. The chain recombines TRBV5-4 with TRBJ2-1; weak D call: TRBD2 (6 bases). The CDR3 loop spans 14 amino acids. The V gene's germline CDR1 is SGHNT and CDR2 YYREEE (reference sequence). Deletions cut 2 bases from V and 2 bases from J, with 8 bases between. In nucleotides, the CDR3 is TGTGCCAGCAGCTTCCCTAGCGCCTACAATGAGCAGTTCTTC. This translates into CASSFPSAYNEQFF.

The chain couples TRBV2 to TRBJ1-5; D is uncertain. The germline V gene has CDR1 SNHLY and CDR2 FYNNEI. The ends were cut back, 5 bases at V and 1 base at J, with 9 bases in the middle. CDR3 size: 14 residues. The CDR3 loop is CASSTDLSNQPQHF. The CDR3 bases are TGTGCCAGCAGTACAGATCTAAGCAATCAGCCCCAGCATTTT.